This T cell receptor (beta chain) was obtained from a study of blood T cell repertoires in COVID-19. About the research overall: Acute and convalescent COVID-19 specimens originated in the United States, Italy and Spain. The cDNA or gDNA used as material had been derived from T cells, B-cell-depleted T cells, or PBMCs.

Study processing details: Researchers report that nucleated cell counts were estimated from reference gene primer amplification. Measured with immunoSEQ multiplex PCR; TCRdb has only the in-frame clones, and not every one. The V and J calls and the clone size are those of that table, but D and trimming were determined from the DNA. The sample yields approximately 73,000 clones, 86% seen once. The CDR3 extends over 13 amino acids. Germline assignment: CDR1 SGHTA and CDR2 FQGNSA. With 6 bases clipped from V and 12 bases from J, the junction kept 14 bases outside the gene matches. The sequencing input was peripheral blood. The origin of this receptor is an older woman with acute or convalescent COVID-19. The chain links TRBV7-2 to TRBJ2-7; 7 bases agree with TRBD2. In nucleotides, the CDR3 is TGTGCCAGCAGTGCCGTACGAGCGGGAAGTCTGTACTTC. It codes for CASSAVRAGSLYF.